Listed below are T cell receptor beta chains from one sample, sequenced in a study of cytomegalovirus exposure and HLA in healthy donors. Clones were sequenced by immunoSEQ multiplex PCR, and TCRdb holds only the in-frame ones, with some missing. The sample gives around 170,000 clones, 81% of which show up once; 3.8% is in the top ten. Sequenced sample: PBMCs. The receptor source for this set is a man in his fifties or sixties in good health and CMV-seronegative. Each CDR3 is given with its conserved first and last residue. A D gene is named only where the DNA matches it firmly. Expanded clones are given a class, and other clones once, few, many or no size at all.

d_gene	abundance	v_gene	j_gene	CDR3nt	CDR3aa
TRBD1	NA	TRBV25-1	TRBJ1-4	TGTGCCAGCAGTGGAGGACAGGCCCCCGAAAAACTGTTTTTT	CASSGGQAPEKLFF
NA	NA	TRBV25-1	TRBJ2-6	TGTGCCCATGGGGCCAACGTCCTGACTTTC	CAHGANVLTF
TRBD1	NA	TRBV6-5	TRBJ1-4	TGTGCCACTCGCGGACAGGGGGCATCAAAACTGTTTTTT	CATRGQGASKLFF
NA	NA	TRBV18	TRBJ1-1	TGTGCCAGCTCACCACTGCGCCAGGGACTCACTGAAGCTTTCTTT	CASSPLRQGLTEAFF
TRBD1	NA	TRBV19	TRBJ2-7	TGTGCCAGTAGTAGGGGGACAGAGAGGCCCTACGAGCAGTACTTC	CASSRGTERPYEQYF
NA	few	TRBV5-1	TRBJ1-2	TGCGCCAGCAGCTTGAATGCTGAGGCTAACTATGGCTACACCTTC	CASSLNAEANYGYTF
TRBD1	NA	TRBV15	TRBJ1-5	TGTGCCACCAGCCTGGGGGCCCCCGGGACAGGGGCCCAGCCCCAGCATTTT	CATSLGAPGTGAQPQHF
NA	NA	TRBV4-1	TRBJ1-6	TGCGCCAGCAGCCCACAGGAGGGGAATTCACCCCTCCACTTT	CASSPQEGNSPLHF
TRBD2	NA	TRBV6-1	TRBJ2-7	TGTGCCAGCAGTGGGGTAGGGACTACCTACTACGAGCAGTACTTC	CASSGVGTTYYEQYF
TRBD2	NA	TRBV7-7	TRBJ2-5	TGTGCCAGCAGCCCCCGGATGGATAGCGGGGTCCAAGAGACCCAGTACTTC	CASSPRMDSGVQETQYF
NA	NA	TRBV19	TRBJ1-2	TGTGCCAGTAGTTCCACAGGGACCCATGGCTACACCTTC	CASSSTGTHGYTF
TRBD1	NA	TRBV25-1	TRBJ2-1	TGTGCCAGCATAACAGGGGCTGCAGGCAATGAGCAGTTCTTC	CASITGAAGNEQFF
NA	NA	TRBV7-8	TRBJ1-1	TGTGCCAGCAGCTTGGGGAGGGGGAACACTGAAGCTTTCTTT	CASSLGRGNTEAFF
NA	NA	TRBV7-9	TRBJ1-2	TGTTCCAGCAGCTTAGGGGAGGGCTACACCTTC	CSSSLGEGYTF